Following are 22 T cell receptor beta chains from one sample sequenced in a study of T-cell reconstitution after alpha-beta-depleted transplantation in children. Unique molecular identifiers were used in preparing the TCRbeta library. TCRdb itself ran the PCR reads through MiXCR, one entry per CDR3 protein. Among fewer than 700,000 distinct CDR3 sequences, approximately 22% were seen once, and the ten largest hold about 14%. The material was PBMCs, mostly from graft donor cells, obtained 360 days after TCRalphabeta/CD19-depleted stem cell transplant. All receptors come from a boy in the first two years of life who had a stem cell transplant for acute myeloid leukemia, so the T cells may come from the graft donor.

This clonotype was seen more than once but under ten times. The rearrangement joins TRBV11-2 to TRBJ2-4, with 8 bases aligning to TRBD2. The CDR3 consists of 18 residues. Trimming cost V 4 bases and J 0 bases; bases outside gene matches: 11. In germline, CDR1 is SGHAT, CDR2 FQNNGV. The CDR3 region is CASSSVGGGFLAKNIQYF. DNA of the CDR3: TGTGCCAGCAGCTCCGTCGGCGGGGGGTTTTTAGCCAAAAACATTCAGTACTTC.

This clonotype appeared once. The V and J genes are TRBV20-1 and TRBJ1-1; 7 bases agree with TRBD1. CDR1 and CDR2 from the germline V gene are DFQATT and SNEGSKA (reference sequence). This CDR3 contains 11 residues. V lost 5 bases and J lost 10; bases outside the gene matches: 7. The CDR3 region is CSARQGRSAFF. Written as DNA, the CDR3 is TGCAGTGCTCGACAGGGTCGATCAGCTTTCTTT.

This CDR3 reads CASSYSGDSLSYEQYF. The CDR3 region has the DNA TGTGCCAGCAGTTACTCGGGGGACTCCCTCTCCTACGAGCAGTACTTC. The rearrangement joins TRBV6-5 to TRBJ2-7; tentatively, D is TRBD2 (6 bases). Trimming took off 0 bases at V and 0 bases at J, with 12 bases between the two ends. Germline CDR1 and CDR2: MNHEY and SVGAGI. The CDR3 loop spans 16 amino acids.

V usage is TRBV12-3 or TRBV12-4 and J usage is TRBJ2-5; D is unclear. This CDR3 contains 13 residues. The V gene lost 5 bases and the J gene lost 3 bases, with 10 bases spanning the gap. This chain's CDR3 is CASSLCVEETQYF. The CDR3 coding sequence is TGTGCCAGCAGTCTTTGCGTGGAAGAGACCCAGTACTTC.

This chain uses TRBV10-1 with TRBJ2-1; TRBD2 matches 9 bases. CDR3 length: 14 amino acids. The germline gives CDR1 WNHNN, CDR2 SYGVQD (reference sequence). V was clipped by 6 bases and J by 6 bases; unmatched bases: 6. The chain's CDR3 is CASSPGLARNEQFF. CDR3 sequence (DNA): TGCGCCAGCAGCCCGGGACTAGCACGCAATGAGCAGTTCTTC.

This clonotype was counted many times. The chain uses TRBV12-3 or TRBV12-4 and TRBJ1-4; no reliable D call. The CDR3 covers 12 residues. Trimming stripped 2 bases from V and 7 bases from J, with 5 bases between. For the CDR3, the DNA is TGTGCCAGCAGTTTACGGGGTGAAAAACTGTTTTTT. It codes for CASSLRGEKLFF.

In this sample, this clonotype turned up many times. This CDR3 is CASSLLNSNQPQHF. CDR3 nucleotides: TGTGCCAGCAGTCTCCTCAATAGCAATCAGCCCCAGCATTTT. V usage is TRBV5-8 and J usage is TRBJ1-5; D is uncertain. Looked up from germline, CDR1 is SGHTS and CDR2 is YDEGEE. V gave up 5 bases and J gave up 0 bases, with 9 bases separating them. The CDR3 is 14 residues long.

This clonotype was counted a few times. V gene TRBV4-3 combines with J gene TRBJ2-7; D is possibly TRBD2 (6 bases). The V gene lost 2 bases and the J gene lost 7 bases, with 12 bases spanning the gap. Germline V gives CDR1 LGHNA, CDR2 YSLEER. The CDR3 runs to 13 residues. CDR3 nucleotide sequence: TGCGCCAGCAGCCAATTTTTGGCGGGGGAGCAGTACTTC. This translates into CASSQFLAGEQYF.

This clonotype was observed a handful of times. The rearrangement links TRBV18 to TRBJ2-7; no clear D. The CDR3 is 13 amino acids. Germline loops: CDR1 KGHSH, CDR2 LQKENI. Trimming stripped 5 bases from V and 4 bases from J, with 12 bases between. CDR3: CASSATTEYEQYV. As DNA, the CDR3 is TGTGCCAGCTCAGCAACAACGGAGTACGAGCAGTACGTC.

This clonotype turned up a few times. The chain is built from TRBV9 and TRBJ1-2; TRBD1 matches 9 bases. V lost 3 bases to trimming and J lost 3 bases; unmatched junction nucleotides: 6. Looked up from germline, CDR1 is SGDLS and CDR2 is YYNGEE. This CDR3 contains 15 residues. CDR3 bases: TGTGCCAGCAGCGAATCCCGGGACAGGGACTATGGCTACACCTTC. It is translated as CASSESRDRDYGYTF.

The CDR3 DNA follows: TGCGCCAGCAGCGGATCCGGGACAGATAATGAAAAACTGTTTTTT. Translating gives CASSGSGTDNEKLFF. This chain connects TRBV5-1 to TRBJ1-4, with 7 bases matching TRBD1. The CDR3 spans 15 residues. Germline CDR1 SGHRS, CDR2 YFSETQ. V lost 4 bases to trimming and J lost 4 bases; unmatched junction nucleotides: 7. The full variable domain, with the rest looked up from reference TRBV5-1 and TRBJ1-4, is KAGVTQTPRYLIKTRGQQVTLSCSPISGHRSVSWYQQTPGQGLQFLFEYFSETQRNKGNFPGRFSGRQFSNSRSEMNVSTLELGDSALYLCASSGSGTDNEKLFFGSGTQLSVL.

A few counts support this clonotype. CDR3 protein: CASSYRRRGSYNEQFF. In DNA, the CDR3 is TGTGCCAGCAGTTATAGACGGAGAGGCTCCTACAATGAGCAGTTCTTC. This sequence joins TRBV6-2 or TRBV6-3 and TRBJ2-1; the D is unclear. CDR1 MNHEY and CDR2 SVGEGT come from the germline V gene. With 3 bases removed from V and 0 bases from J, the gap between germline ends came to 12 bases. The CDR3 totals 16 residues.

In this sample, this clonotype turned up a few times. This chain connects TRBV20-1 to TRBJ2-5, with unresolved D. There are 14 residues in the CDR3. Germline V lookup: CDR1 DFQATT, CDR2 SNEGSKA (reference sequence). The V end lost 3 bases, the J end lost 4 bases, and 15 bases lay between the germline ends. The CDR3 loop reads CSASGPSELETQYF. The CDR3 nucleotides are TGCAGTGCTAGTGGGCCCAGCGAATTAGAGACCCAGTACTTC.

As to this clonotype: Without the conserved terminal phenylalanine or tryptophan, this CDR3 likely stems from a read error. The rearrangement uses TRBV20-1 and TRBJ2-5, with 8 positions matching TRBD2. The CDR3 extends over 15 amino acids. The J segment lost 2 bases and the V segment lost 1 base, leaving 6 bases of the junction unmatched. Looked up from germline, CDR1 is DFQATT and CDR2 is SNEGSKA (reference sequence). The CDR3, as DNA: TGCAGTGCTAGAGGGGAGCGGGGGAAACAAGAGACCCAGTACTTG. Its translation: CSARGERGKQETQYL.

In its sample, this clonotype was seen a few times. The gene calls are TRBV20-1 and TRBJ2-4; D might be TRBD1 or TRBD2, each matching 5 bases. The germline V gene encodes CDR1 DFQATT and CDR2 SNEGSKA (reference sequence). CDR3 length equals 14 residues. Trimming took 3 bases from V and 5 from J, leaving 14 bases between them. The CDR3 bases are TGCAGTGCTAGGGGGGTTGGAAGGCAAAACATTCAGTACTTC. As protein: CSARGVGRQNIQYF.

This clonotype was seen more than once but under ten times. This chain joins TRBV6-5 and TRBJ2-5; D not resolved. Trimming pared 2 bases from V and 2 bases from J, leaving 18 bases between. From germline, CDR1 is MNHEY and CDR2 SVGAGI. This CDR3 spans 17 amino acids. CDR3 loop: CASSYAGSGDGQETQYF. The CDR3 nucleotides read TGTGCCAGCAGTTACGCTGGTTCGGGCGACGGGCAAGAGACCCAGTACTTC.

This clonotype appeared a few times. CDR3 coding DNA: TGTGCCAGCAGAGCAGGACAGGGGGAGAACAATGAGCAGTTCTTC. Its translation is CASRAGQGENNEQFF. The chain combines TRBV28 with TRBJ2-1, with 10 bases aligning to TRBD1. CDR1 is MDHEN and CDR2 is SYDVKM in the germline V gene. The CDR3 has 15 residues. The V and J ends lost 6 bases and 5 bases, in that order; junction bases with no gene match: 7.

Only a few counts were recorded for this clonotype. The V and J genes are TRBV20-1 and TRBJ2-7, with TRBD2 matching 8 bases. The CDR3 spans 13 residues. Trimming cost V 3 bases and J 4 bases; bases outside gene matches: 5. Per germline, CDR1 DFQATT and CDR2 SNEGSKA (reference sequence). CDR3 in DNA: TGCAGTGCTAGGTGGAGCGGGGGTTACGAGCAGTACGTC. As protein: CSARWSGGYEQYV.

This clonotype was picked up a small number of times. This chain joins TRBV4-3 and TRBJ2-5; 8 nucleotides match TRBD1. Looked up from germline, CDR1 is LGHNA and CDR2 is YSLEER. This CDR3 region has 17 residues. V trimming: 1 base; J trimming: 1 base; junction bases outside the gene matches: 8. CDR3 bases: TGCGCCAGCAGCCAAGCTCCCGCCGGGACAGGCCAAGAGACCCAGTACTTC. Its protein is CASSQAPAGTGQETQYF.

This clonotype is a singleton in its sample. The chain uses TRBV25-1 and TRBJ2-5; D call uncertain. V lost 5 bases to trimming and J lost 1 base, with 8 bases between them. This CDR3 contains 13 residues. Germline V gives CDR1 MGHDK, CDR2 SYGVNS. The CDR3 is CASSSRFQETQYF. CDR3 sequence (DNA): TGTGCCAGCAGTTCCCGATTCCAAGAGACCCAGTACTTC.

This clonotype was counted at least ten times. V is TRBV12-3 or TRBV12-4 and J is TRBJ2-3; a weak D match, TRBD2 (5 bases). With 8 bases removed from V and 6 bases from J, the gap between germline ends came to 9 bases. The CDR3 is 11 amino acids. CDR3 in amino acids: CASEGSDTQYF. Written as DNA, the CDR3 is TGTGCCAGCGAGGGTTCGGATACGCAGTATTTT.

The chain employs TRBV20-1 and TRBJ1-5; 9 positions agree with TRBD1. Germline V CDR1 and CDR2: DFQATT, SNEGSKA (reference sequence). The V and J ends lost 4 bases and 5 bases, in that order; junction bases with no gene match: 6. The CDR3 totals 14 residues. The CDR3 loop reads CSAKQGAGDQPQHF. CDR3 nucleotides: TGCAGTGCTAAACAGGGGGCCGGTGATCAGCCCCAGCATTTT.